A single sample gave rise to the 25 T cell receptor beta chains below, sequenced in a study of blood T cells in healthy people across ages. A J-beta primer mix and a sample-barcoded 5' primer were used in a second PCR of roughly 6 to 12 cycles. TCRdb re-called the 5' RACE reads through MiXCR, storing one row per CDR3 protein. Of about 830,000 distinct CDR3 sequences in the sample, 60% to 80% were seen once. Sequencing used blood. All receptors come from a man aged 25 to 45 in good health.

The rearrangement uses TRBV28 and TRBJ2-7; D is unresolved. The CDR3 extends over 15 amino acids. The germline V gene encodes CDR1 MDHEN and CDR2 SYDVKM. V dropped 1 base and J dropped 0 bases, with 10 bases sitting between them. The CDR3 coding sequence is TGTGCCAGCAGTTTATCCGTCGTCGGCTCCTACGAGCAGTACTTC. Residues: CASSLSVVGSYEQYF.

The CDR3, as DNA: TGCAGTGCTAGAGACTGGGACAGGGGACTCTCGAACACTGAAGCTTTCTTT. This translates into CSARDWDRGLSNTEAFF. The rearrangement links TRBV20-1 to TRBJ1-1; 10 nucleotides line up with TRBD1. CDR1 and CDR2 from the germline V gene are DFQATT and SNEGSKA (reference sequence). CDR3 length: 17 amino acids. J lost 1 base, V lost 0 bases, and 8 bases had no gene match.

About this clonotype itself: This may arise from a read error, as a much more abundant clone is one base away. The rearrangement links TRBV7-8 to TRBJ1-5; TRBD1 is a possible D gene (6 bases). CDR1 SGHVS and CDR2 FQNEAQ come from the germline V gene. The CDR3 loop spans 14 amino acids. The CDR3 is CASSLQGMNQSQHF. The CDR3 DNA follows: TGTGCCAGCAGCTTACAGGGGATGAATCAGTCCCAGCATTTT.

In this sample, this clonotype turned up a few times. The chain carries TRBV5-6 and TRBJ2-1, with 9 bases fitting TRBD1. Looked up from germline, CDR1 is SGHDT and CDR2 is YYEEEE. V shed 2 bases and J 6 bases; nucleotides not matched to a gene: 9. This CDR3 has 16 amino acids. The chain's CDR3 is CASSFTGTGYSNEQFF. DNA for the CDR3: TGTGCCAGCAGCTTTACCGGGACAGGGTACTCCAATGAGCAGTTCTTC.

This rearrangement joins TRBV6-2 or TRBV6-3 to TRBJ2-3; 11 bases align to TRBD2. The CDR3 has 16 residues. Germline trimming cut 0 bases from V and 4 bases from J; bases unmatched to any gene: 3. Per the germline V gene, CDR1 is MNHEY and CDR2 is SVGEGT. The CDR3 DNA is TGTGCCAGCAGTTACTCGTCTAGCGGGGGGCCAGATACGCAGTATTTT. It specifies CASSYSSSGGPDTQYF.

The chain joins TRBV6-2 or TRBV6-3 to TRBJ2-5; D uncertain. The V end was cut by 0 bases, the J end by 7 bases, with 12 bases between. The germline gives CDR1 MNHEY, CDR2 SVGEGT. The CDR3 is 14 residues long. CDR3 residues: CASSYSRNLGTQYF. CDR3 DNA sequence: TGTGCCAGCAGTTACTCTAGGAATTTGGGGACCCAGTACTTC.

This clonotype has a handful of counts. This chain connects TRBV25-1 to TRBJ1-1; possible D gene TRBD1, 6 bases. The CDR3 is 13 amino acids. Germline V gene sequence: CDR1 MGHDK, CDR2 SYGVNS. V was clipped by 6 bases and J by 3 bases, with 11 bases between them. The CDR3 region is CASSRGGDTEAFF. The CDR3 DNA reads TGTGCCAGCAGCCGAGGGGGGGACACTGAAGCTTTCTTT. Full variable domain (missing parts from reference TRBV25-1 and TRBJ1-1): EADIYQTPRYLVIGTGKKITLECSQTMGHDKMYWYQQDPGMELHLIHYSYGVNSTEKGDLSSESTVSRIRTEHFPLTLESARPSHTSQYLCASSRGGDTEAFFGQGTRLTVV.

The V call is TRBV15, the J call TRBJ2-5; D gene ambiguous. The CDR3 runs 12 residues. Germline CDR1 LNHNV, CDR2 YYDKDF (reference sequence). Deletions cut 0 bases from V and 13 bases from J, with 12 bases between. The CDR3 nucleotides read TGTGCCACCAGCAGAGATGTACGAGAGCGGTACTTC. It specifies CATSRDVRERYF. Variable domain in full (rest from reference TRBV15 and TRBJ2-5): DAMVIQNPRYQVTQFGKPVTLSCSQTLNHNVMYWYQQKSSQAPKLLFHYYDKDFNNEADTPDNFQSRRPNTSFCFLDIRSPGLGDTAMYLCATSRDVRERYFGPGTRLLVL.

The V and J genes are TRBV6-2 or TRBV6-3 and TRBJ2-2, with a possible D match to TRBD2 (6 bases). CDR3 size: 14 residues. The V end was cut by 5 bases, the J end by 2 bases, with 9 bases between. Germline CDR1 is MNHEY and CDR2 is SVGEGT. For the CDR3, the DNA is TGTGCCAGCAGTAGGGACTTCAACACCGGGGAGCTGTTTTTT. This translates into CASSRDFNTGELFF.

The chain has TRBV4-3 and TRBJ2-7; D gene ambiguous. CDR1 LGHNA and CDR2 YSLEER come from the germline V gene. V was shortened by 0 bases and J by 2 bases, with 8 bases between the two germline ends. The CDR3 length is 14 residues. In DNA, the CDR3 is TGCGCCAGCAGCCAAGATAAGAGCGCCTACGAGCAGTACTTC. It specifies CASSQDKSAYEQYF.

The table lists this clonotype with a count of one. The chain carries TRBV6-5 and TRBJ2-7, with TRBD1 matching 8 bases. Matching the DNA end better, TRBJ2-5 makes the J call doubtful. In germline, CDR1 is MNHEY, CDR2 SVGAGI. The CDR3 has 15 amino acids. CDR3 sequence: CASSSDQGARETQYF. Written as DNA, the CDR3 is TGTGCCAGCAGCAGCGACCAGGGGGCGCGGGAGACCCAGTACTTC.

This clonotype was found many times. At one end the junction does not follow the germline gene, possibly because of a read error. The chain employs TRBV4-3 and TRBJ2-1, with D possibly being TRBD1 (6 bases). Germline lookup yields CDR1 LGHNA and CDR2 YSLEER. CDR3 size: 14 residues. The CDR3 protein is CASSQGSSYNEQFF. The CDR3 DNA is TGTGCCAGCAGCCAGGGGAGCTCCTACAATGAGCAGTTCTTC.

This clonotype has only a few counts. This chain joins TRBV29-1 and TRBJ2-1; TRBD2 matches at 9 bases. This CDR3 is 14 amino acids long. CDR1 SQVTM and CDR2 ANQGSEA come from the germline V gene. With 2 bases clipped from V and 7 bases from J, the junction kept 6 bases outside the gene matches. The CDR3 DNA reads TGCAGCGTTGAATATAGCGGGGGAGGGAATGAGCAGTTCTTC. Translated, it gives CSVEYSGGGNEQFF.

The J gene is TRBJ2-1, the V gene TRBV20-1; D is unclear. Germline values: CDR1 DFQATT, CDR2 SNEGSKA (reference sequence). This CDR3 is built from 12 residues. The CDR3 sequence is CSLGKGWNEQFF. The CDR3, as DNA: TGCAGCCTGGGAAAAGGGTGGAATGAGCAGTTCTTC.

This chain joins TRBV6-2 or TRBV6-3 and TRBJ2-1; weak D call: TRBD1 (5 bases). CDR1 is MNHEY, CDR2 SVGEGT, per germline. V was cut by 4 bases and J by 6 bases, with 22 bases left in between. The CDR3 runs 17 residues. CDR3: CASSSDTDRPLGNEQFF. CDR3 nucleotide sequence: TGTGCCAGCAGTTCCGACACCGACAGACCCTTGGGCAATGAGCAGTTCTTC.

This clonotype was seen just once. This rearrangement joins TRBV7-8 to TRBJ2-1; D is ambiguous. The DNA end is a closer match to TRBJ2-7, so the J assignment may be wrong. This CDR3 has 14 residues. The germline V gene has CDR1 SGHVS and CDR2 FQNEAQ. This chain's CDR3 is CASSPGGSFYEQYF. CDR3 DNA sequence: TGTGCCAGCAGCCCAGGCGGCAGTTTCTACGAGCAGTACTTC.

This clonotype has more than one count but fewer than ten. The chain is built from TRBV20-1 and TRBJ2-3, with TRBD2 matching over 7 bases. The germline V gene encodes CDR1 DFQATT and CDR2 SNEGSKA (reference sequence). This CDR3 has 17 amino acids. After removal of 3 bases from V and 3 bases from J, the junction contained 15 bases not matched to a gene. The CDR3 sequence is CSASGPTAGAMTDTQYF. The DNA for the CDR3 is TGCAGTGCTAGTGGCCCCACGGCGGGAGCGATGACAGATACGCAGTATTTT.

The chain combines TRBV28 with TRBJ2-5; 7 positions agree with TRBD2. The CDR3 is made up of 12 amino acids. Trimming at V came to 8 bases and at J to 4 bases, leaving 4 bases not matched to a gene. CDR1 is MDHEN, CDR2 SYDVKM, per germline. CDR3 region: CASGGRGETQYF. Here the CDR3 DNA reads TGTGCCAGCGGGGGGAGGGGAGAGACCCAGTACTTC.

The chain employs TRBV7-2 and TRBJ2-1; D perhaps matches TRBD2 (6 bases). Germline values: CDR1 SGHTA, CDR2 FQGNSA. The CDR3 loop spans 15 amino acids. The V end lost 5 bases, the J end lost 8 bases, and 19 bases lay between the germline ends. CDR3 sequence: CASSLWGGAIDEQFF. CDR3 sequence (DNA): TGTGCCAGCAGCCTTTGGGGCGGGGCAATCGATGAGCAGTTCTTC.

The chain combines TRBV7-2 with TRBJ1-4; D unresolved. The CDR3 runs 15 residues. Between the trimmed V and J ends, which lost 1 base and 5 bases, there was a span of 11 bases. Germline values: CDR1 SGHTA, CDR2 FQGNSA. The CDR3 DNA reads TGTGCCAGCAGCTTAGTAGCCGGCGAGAATGAAAAACTGTTTTTT. Encoded protein: CASSLVAGENEKLFF. The entire variable domain, with the rest obtained from reference TRBV7-2 and TRBJ1-4, is as follows: GAGVSQSPSNKVTEKGKDVELRCDPISGHTALYWYRQSLGQGLEFLIYFQGNSAPDKSGLPSDRFSAERTGGSVSTLTIQRTQQEDSAVYLCASSLVAGENEKLFFGSGTQLSVL.

The V gene is TRBV4-3, the J gene TRBJ2-3, with 13 nucleotides matching TRBD2. CDR3 length: 15 residues. V dropped 5 bases and J dropped 5; count of bases not matched to a gene: 4. Germline V CDR1 and CDR2: LGHNA, YSLEER. The CDR3 here is CASSELAGGVDTQYF. The DNA of the CDR3 is TGCGCCAGCAGCGAACTAGCGGGGGGGGTAGATACGCAGTATTTT.

This clonotype was seen a few times. The J gene is TRBJ2-5, the V gene TRBV27; D is unclear. The assigned J gene may be wrong: the sequence end matches TRBJ2-7 better. CDR3 length equals 13 residues. Per the germline V gene, CDR1 is MNHEY and CDR2 is SMNVEV (reference sequence). The chain's CDR3 is CASSLSGWNEQYF. For the CDR3, the DNA is TGTGCCAGCAGTTTATCAGGGTGGAACGAGCAGTACTTC.

The genes are TRBV14 and TRBJ2-3, with a tentative D call TRBD2 (6 bases). Trimming stripped 5 bases from V and 2 bases from J, with 14 bases between. The germline CDR1 and CDR2 sequences are SGHDN and FVKESK. CDR3 length: 15 residues. For the CDR3, the DNA is TGTGCCAGCAGCTTCGTCGGGGGTAACACAGATACGCAGTATTTT. Translated: CASSFVGGNTDTQYF.

The V call is TRBV28, the J call TRBJ2-7; the D gene is possibly TRBD2 (7 bases). Trimming took off 7 bases at V and 8 bases at J, with 15 bases between the two ends. The CDR3 consists of 12 residues. Per germline, CDR1 MDHEN and CDR2 SYDVKM. The CDR3 nucleotides are TGTGCCAGCAACACGGGGGGCCTACAGCAGTACTTC. Encoded protein: CASNTGGLQQYF.

This clonotype was counted between two and nine times. This chain connects TRBV5-1 to TRBJ2-7; 8 bases are a match to TRBD1. The CDR3 has 16 amino acids. V trimming: 0 bases; J trimming: 0 bases; junction bases outside the gene matches: 5. From germline, CDR1 is SGHRS and CDR2 YFSETQ. CDR3 DNA: TGCGCCAGCAGCTTGGGGGACAGGTGGAGCTCCTACGAGCAGTACTTC. It codes for CASSLGDRWSSYEQYF.